This T cell receptor beta chain was observed in a study of blood T cell repertoires in COVID-19. Authors' data handling: Amplifying reference gene primers gave estimates of nucleated cell counts. Assay: immunoSEQ multiplex PCR; the TCRdb copy retains only in-frame clones and omits some. V, J and clone size reflect that table, while D and trimming were determined from the DNA. The sample yields around 450,000 clones, 75% to 90% seen once. The CDR3 covers 14 residues. Germline trimming cut 4 bases from V and 2 bases from J; bases unmatched to any gene: 3. CDR1 and CDR2 (germline): MNHEY, SVGAGI. The V call is TRBV6-5, the J call TRBJ2-5; 8 bases are shared with TRBD1. Sequencing input: peripheral blood. The TCR sequence derives from a woman in her thirties with acute or convalescent COVID-19. CDR3 region: CASSWTGLQETQYF. The CDR3, as DNA: TGTGCCAGCAGTTGGACAGGGCTACAAGAGACCCAGTACTTC.